This note documents a single TCR beta chain sequence. The antigen remains undetermined. Sequence at one end of the junction differs from germline and may be a read error. These data are taken from a study of glioma-infiltrating T cells. TCR alpha and beta CDR3 regions were amplified from RNA using iRepertoire nested multiplex PCR. One-step reverse transcription and amplification started from approximately 100-400 ng of tissue mRNA or PBMC total RNA. MiXCR, applied by TCRdb to the multiplex PCR reads, yields one record per CDR3 protein. The data show 160,000 or so distinct CDR3 sequences, more than 35% seen once. Overall study findings and caveats: CDR3 overlap between tissue and blood was very small.

The CDR3 consists of 13 residues. Germline assignment: CDR1 SGHAT and CDR2 FQNNGV. This clonotype was obtained from a human donor with low-grade glioma or glioblastoma, undergoing nonglioma brain surgery, or in good health (not recorded which). Sequencing was performed on glioma tissue, nonneoplastic brain tissue, or PBMCs (not recorded which). This chain connects TRBV11-2 to TRBJ1-1; D is perhaps TRBD1 (5 bases). The CDR3 region has the DNA TGTGCCAGCAGCTTAGATGGGAGGGGTGAATCTCTCTTT. Translating it yields CASSLDGRGESLF.